One and the same sample provided the 11 T cell receptor beta chains below, sequenced in a study of T cell changes during pregnancy in multiple sclerosis. Only in-frame clones appear in the TCRdb table, and some are missing; sequencing was by immunoSEQ multiplex PCR. The table lists fewer than 95,000 clones, about 93% of them singletons, with around 4.5% in the top ten. Material: peripheral blood, obtained in the first trimester of pregnancy. Receptors originate from a female donor with multiple sclerosis, enrolled in a pregnancy study.

The rearrangement uses TRBV6-5 and TRBJ1-1, with D possibly matching TRBD1 (5 bases). The CDR3 has 14 residues. The germline V gene encodes CDR1 MNHEY and CDR2 SVGAGI. Deletions cut 2 bases from V and 1 base from J, with 8 bases between. As DNA, the CDR3 is TGTGCCAGCAGTTACACCGACAGGAACACTGAAGCTTTCTTT. This encodes CASSYTDRNTEAFF.

The gene calls are TRBV5-1 and TRBJ2-1; D remains ambiguous. The germline gives CDR1 SGHRS, CDR2 YFSETQ. The CDR3 extends over 14 amino acids. The V end lost 6 bases, the J end lost 5 bases, and 15 bases lay between the germline ends. The DNA of the CDR3 is TGCGCCAGCACTAATCCGCTTTCTAACAATGAGCAGTTCTTC. The encoded protein is CASTNPLSNNEQFF.

This clone was seen just once. V is TRBV6-5 and J is TRBJ2-1, with 10 bases that match TRBD2. The V gene's germline CDR1 is MNHEY and CDR2 SVGAGI. The CDR3 loop spans 15 amino acids. Unmatched junction bases numbered 6, after V lost 3 bases and J lost 7 bases. The CDR3 region is CASSYVSGGANEQFF. The DNA for the CDR3 is TGTGCCAGCAGTTATGTGAGCGGGGGGGCAAATGAGCAGTTCTTC.

The CDR3 DNA reads TGCGCCAGCAGGGGACTAGCGGGGGCCCAAGAGACCCAGTACTTC. Translation: CASRGLAGAQETQYF. The chain has TRBV5-1 and TRBJ2-5; 14 nucleotides align to TRBD2. CDR3 length: 15 residues. Trimming cost V 5 bases and J 1 base; bases outside gene matches: 1. Germline V gene data show CDR1 as SGHRS and CDR2 as YFSETQ.

This chain connects TRBV5-6 to TRBJ2-6, with D possibly matching TRBD1 (5 bases). The CDR3 is 18 residues long. V gave up 2 bases and J gave up 0 bases, with 15 bases separating them. The germline CDR1 and CDR2 sequences are SGHDT and YYEEEE. CDR3 in DNA: TGTGCCAGCAGCTTTTTAGCAGGGCTGAACTCTGGGGCCAACGTCCTGACTTTC. This sequence encodes CASSFLAGLNSGANVLTF.

The chain combines TRBV19 with TRBJ2-7; TRBD1 agrees at 7 bases. This CDR3 has 14 residues. V shed 10 bases and J 3 bases; nucleotides not matched to a gene: 12. Germline CDR1 is LNHDA and CDR2 is SQIVND (reference sequence). The CDR3 DNA is TGTGCCACAAGTATAGAGGCAGGGGGCTACGAGCAGTACTTC. It specifies CATSIEAGGYEQYF.

J is TRBJ1-2 and V is TRBV4-2; no firm D call. The V gene lost 0 bases and the J gene lost 2 bases, with 13 bases spanning the gap. Germline lookup yields CDR1 LGHNA and CDR2 YNFKEQ. There are 16 residues in the CDR3. The CDR3 loop is CASSQDPTAVNYGYTF. CDR3 in DNA: TGTGCCAGCAGCCAAGATCCCACAGCGGTGAACTATGGCTACACCTTC.

V gene TRBV9 combines with J gene TRBJ2-3; D might be TRBD2 (7 bases). CDR1 is SGDLS and CDR2 is YYNGEE in the germline V gene. The CDR3 runs to 16 residues. V lost 6 bases to trimming and J lost 6 bases, with 23 bases between them. In DNA, the CDR3 is TGTGCCAGCACTGCGGGGGCCTCCCGTCTCGGTGATACGCAGTATTTT. Translating gives CASTAGASRLGDTQYF.

Here the CDR3 DNA reads TGTGCCGTAAATACGCAGTATTTT. Residues: CAVNTQYF. The gene calls are TRBV2 and TRBJ2-3; D gene unclear. The germline gives CDR1 SNHLY, CDR2 FYNNEI. The CDR3 consists of 8 residues. V dropped 11 bases and J dropped 7 bases, with 4 bases sitting between them.

V usage is TRBV10-3 and J usage is TRBJ1-6, with a weak D call TRBD1 (5 bases). Trimming pared 4 bases from V and 10 bases from J, leaving 8 bases between. Germline-derived CDR1 and CDR2 are ENHRY and SYGVKD. The CDR3 is made up of 12 amino acids. CDR3 protein: CAISGGGSPLHF. CDR3 nucleotide sequence: TGTGCCATCAGTGGCGGGGGATCACCCCTCCACTTT.

This chain joins TRBV7-2 and TRBJ2-1, with TRBD2 matching 11 bases. The CDR3 covers 16 residues. Trimming removed 6 bases from V and 4 bases from J; junction bases left unmatched: 8. Germline CDR1 SGHTA, CDR2 FQGNSA. The CDR3 nucleotides are TGTGCCAGCAGGAACCTAGCGGGGGGCTCATACAATGAGCAGTTCTTC. Encoded protein: CASRNLAGGSYNEQFF.